This T cell receptor beta chain was retrieved from a study of T-cell memory formation after mild COVID-19. Findings and limits, study-wide: Contracting CD4+ clones were located mainly in CM and EM, and CD8+ clones in EMRA. Clones that got smaller from day 15 to 85 had even CD4/CD8, while clones growing later tipped toward CD4+.

5'RACE, which relied on constant-segment primers, yielded TCR alpha and TCR beta cDNA libraries carrying sample barcodes and UMIs. TCRdb itself ran the 5' RACE reads through MiXCR, one entry per CDR3 protein. The repertoire holds under 450,000 distinct CDR3 sequences, with less than 25% as singletons. The CDR3 extends over 12 amino acids. Deletions cut 3 bases from V and 11 bases from J, with 13 bases between. This clonotype was picked up a small number of times. The antigen is unknown. This sequence originates from a man aged 18 to 29 who had mild COVID-19 (a few samples of this study predate the infection). Cell type and time point are not known. The gene calls are TRBV12-3 or TRBV12-4 and TRBJ1-1, with D tentatively TRBD1 (5 bases). The sequenced material came from PBMCs or a T cell subset sorted from them (not recorded which). For the CDR3, the DNA is TGTGCCAGCAGTTTGGGGGAAATGAGGGCTTTCTTT. Protein: CASSLGEMRAFF.